This T cell receptor (beta chain) was obtained from a study of T-cell reconstitution after alpha-beta-depleted transplantation in children. This clonotype was counted many times. CDR1 and CDR2 from the germline V gene are SGHRS and YFSETQ. This CDR3 region has 14 residues. The V and J ends lost 4 bases and 9 bases respectively, with 17 bases between them. Preparation of the TCRbeta library used unique molecular identifiers. TCRdb analysed the PCR reads with MiXCR anew, one entry per CDR3 protein. The sample records hundreds of thousands of distinct CDR3 sequences, more than 10% being singletons. The chain uses TRBV5-1 and TRBJ1-5; the D gene is possibly TRBD1 (5 bases). The TCR was taken from a human donor who donated a stem cell graft to a child with acute lymphoblastic leukemia. The source material was PBMCs from the stem cell graft donor, sampled from the stem cell graft. The CDR3 is CASSVGTAEGPQHF. The CDR3, as DNA: TGCGCCAGCAGCGTTGGGACTGCCGAGGGGCCCCAGCATTTT.